This T cell receptor beta chain was found in a study of T cells in Graves' hyperthyroidism and ophthalmopathy. In the study overall: Peripheral blood draws took place at initial diagnosis, ahead of any treatment. Whole-study results and caveats: Most thyroid-expanded clonotypes above 0.001 were also found in blood.

Notes on this clonotype: Its antigen is currently unknown.

Amplified TCR beta CDR3 regions came from RNA transcripts. In the first-round RT-PCR of the TCR CDR3, the HTBI primer set was used. TCRdb passed the multiplex PCR reads through MiXCR, listing each CDR3 protein once. The data show approximately 640,000 distinct CDR3 sequences, with around 15% seen just once and around 3.9% held by the top ten. Researchers barred patients who had uncontrolled infection, other autoimmune disease, pregnancy or lactation. Clinical symptoms, serum thyroxine, TRAb, thyroid ultrasound and orbital computed tomography informed diagnoses. Trimming pared 7 bases from V and 0 bases from J, leaving 10 bases between. Looked up from germline, CDR1 is MDHEN and CDR2 is SYDVKM. CDR3 length equals 13 residues.

This sequence was found in a woman aged 25 to 39 with Graves' hyperthyroidism. The genes are TRBV28 and TRBJ2-7; maybe TRBD1 (5 bases). Sequenced material: blood. The CDR3 spells CASMTAFSYEQYF. The DNA for the CDR3 is TGTGCCAGCATGACAGCTTTCTCCTACGAGCAGTACTTC.